This T cell receptor (beta chain) was sequenced during a study of T-cell reconstitution after alpha-beta-depleted transplantation in children. Study-wide points: Several patients had high TCRbeta diversity at day 60; it came from surviving recipient T cells and thymic progenitors. T-cell counts and diversity at one year following transplant were attributed mainly to newly produced T cells. Several hundred expanded graft clones reportedly gave rise to the alpha-beta T cells present about two months after transplant.

This clonotype was seen more than once but under ten times. Antigen specificity is unknown. Unique molecular identifiers featured in how the TCRbeta library was prepared. Via MiXCR, TCRdb re-called the PCR reads, giving one row per CDR3 protein. The sample consists of a few hundred thousand distinct CDR3 sequences, 13% of them appearing once. The CDR3 length is 14 residues. Germline CDR1 reads SGHRS; CDR2 reads YFSETQ. The germline V and J ends were trimmed by 4 bases and 8 bases, with 18 bases remaining between them. The gene calls are TRBV5-1 and TRBJ1-1; D is undetermined. The origin of this receptor is a male patient younger than 18 who had a stem cell transplant for acute myeloid leukemia, so the T cells may come from the graft donor. Sequences were derived from PBMCs, mostly from graft donor cells, sampled 360 days after TCRalphabeta/CD19-depleted stem cell transplant. CDR3 in DNA: TGCGCCAGCAGCCCGGAGGGTCACCTCCTAGAAGCTTTCTTT. Translation gives CASSPEGHLLEAFF.